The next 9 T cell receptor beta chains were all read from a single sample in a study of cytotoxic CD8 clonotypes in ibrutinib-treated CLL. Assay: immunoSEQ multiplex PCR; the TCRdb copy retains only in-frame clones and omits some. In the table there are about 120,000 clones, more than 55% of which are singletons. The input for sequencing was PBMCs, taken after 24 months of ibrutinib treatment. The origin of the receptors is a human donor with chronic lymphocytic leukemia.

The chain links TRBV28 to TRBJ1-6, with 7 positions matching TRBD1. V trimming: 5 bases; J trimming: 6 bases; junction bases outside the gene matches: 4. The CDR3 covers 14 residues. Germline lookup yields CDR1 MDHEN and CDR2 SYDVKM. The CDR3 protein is CASSTGDRNSPLHF. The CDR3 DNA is TGTGCCAGCAGTACAGGGGACCGTAATTCACCCCTCCACTTT. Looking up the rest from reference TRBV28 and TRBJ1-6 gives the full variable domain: DVKVTQSSRYLVKRTGEKVFLECVQDMDHENMFWYRQDPGLGLRLIYFSYDVKMKEKGDIPEGYSVSREKKERFSLILESASTNQTSMYLCASSTGDRNSPLHFGNGTRLTVT.

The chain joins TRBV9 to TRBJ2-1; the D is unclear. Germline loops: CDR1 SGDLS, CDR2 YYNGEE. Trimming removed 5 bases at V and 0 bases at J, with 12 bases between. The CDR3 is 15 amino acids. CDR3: CASSSDPGSYNEQFF. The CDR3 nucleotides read TGTGCCAGCAGTTCCGACCCCGGCTCCTACAATGAGCAGTTCTTC.

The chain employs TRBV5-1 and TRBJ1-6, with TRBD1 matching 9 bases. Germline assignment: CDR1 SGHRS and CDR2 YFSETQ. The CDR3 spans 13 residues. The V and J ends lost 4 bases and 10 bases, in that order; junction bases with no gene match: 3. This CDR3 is CASSTDRGSPLHF. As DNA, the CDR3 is TGCGCCAGCAGCACGGACAGGGGATCACCCCTCCACTTT.

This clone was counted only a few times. The chain's CDR3 is CASSPGRKNTEAFF. The CDR3 region has the DNA TGTGCCAGCTCACCAGGACGGAAGAACACTGAAGCTTTCTTT. The rearrangement uses TRBV18 and TRBJ1-1; no definite D call. The CDR3 has 14 residues. The germline V and J ends were trimmed by 2 bases and 1 base, with 8 bases remaining between them. Germline V lookup: CDR1 KGHSH, CDR2 LQKENI.

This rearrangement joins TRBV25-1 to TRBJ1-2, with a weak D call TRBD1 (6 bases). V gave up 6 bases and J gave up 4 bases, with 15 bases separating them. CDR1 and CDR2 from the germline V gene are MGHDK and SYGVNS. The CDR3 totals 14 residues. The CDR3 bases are TGTGCCAGCAGGGCCTACAGGGATGGCTATGGCTACACCTTC. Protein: CASRAYRDGYGYTF.

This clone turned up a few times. Here the CDR3 reads CASSVVAGRGGYTF. The CDR3, as DNA: TGTGCCAGCAGTGTAGTAGCAGGGAGGGGCGGCTACACCTTC. The chain is built from TRBV2 and TRBJ1-2; possible D gene TRBD1, 5 bases. CDR3 size: 14 residues. CDR1 is SNHLY and CDR2 is FYNNEI in the germline V gene. The germline V and J ends were trimmed by 4 bases and 8 bases, with 17 bases remaining between them.

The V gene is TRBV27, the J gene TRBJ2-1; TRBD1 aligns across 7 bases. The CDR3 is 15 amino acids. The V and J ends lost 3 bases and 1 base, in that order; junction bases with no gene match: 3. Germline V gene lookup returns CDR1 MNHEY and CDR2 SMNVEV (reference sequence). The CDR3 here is CASSFDRASYNEQFF. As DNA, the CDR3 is TGTGCCAGCAGTTTCGACAGGGCTTCCTACAATGAGCAGTTCTTC.

Here the CDR3 DNA reads TGTGCCTGGAGTCCACCGGGACAGGGACGGCGGGGGGAGCTGTTTTTT. Amino acid sequence: CAWSPPGQGRRGELFF. The rearrangement links TRBV30 to TRBJ2-2; 9 bases agree with TRBD1. The CDR3 is 16 amino acids. Trimming cost V 2 bases and J 8 bases; bases outside gene matches: 12. The germline CDR1 and CDR2 sequences are GTSNPN and SVGIG (reference sequence).

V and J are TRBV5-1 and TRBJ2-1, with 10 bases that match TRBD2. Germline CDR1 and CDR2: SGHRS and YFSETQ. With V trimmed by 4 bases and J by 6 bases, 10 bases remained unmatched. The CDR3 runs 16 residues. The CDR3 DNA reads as TGCGCCAGCAGCCCGACAGCGGGGGGGCTCGGCAATGAGCAGTTCTTC. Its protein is CASSPTAGGLGNEQFF.